This T cell receptor (beta chain) appears in the sequencing data of a study of blood T cell repertoires in COVID-19. Study details: Sources were T cells, B-cell-depleted T cells, or PBMCs; the material itself was cDNA or gDNA.

Trimming removed 5 bases from V and 3 bases from J, with 18 bases in between. The CDR3 loop spans 16 amino acids. Germline assignment: CDR1 SGHRS and CDR2 YFSETQ. Authors' methods: Amplification with reference gene primers provided the estimates of nucleated cell counts. Assay: immunoSEQ multiplex PCR; the TCRdb copy retains only in-frame clones and omits some. V and J calls plus clone size are reproduced from that table; the DNA served to infer D and trimming. The sample comprises roughly 98,000 clones, 85% to 95% of which are singletons, and around 6% rests with the top ten. The chain couples TRBV5-1 to TRBJ1-3, with D possibly matching TRBD1 (5 bases). The sequenced sample was peripheral blood. This TCR was recovered from a woman in her fifties or sixties with active COVID-19. CDR3 sequence reads: CASSLELTGVGNTIYF. In DNA form, the CDR3 reads TGCGCCAGCAGTCTGGAATTAACAGGAGTTGGAAACACCATATATTTT. The whole variable domain, remainder taken from reference TRBV5-1 and TRBJ1-3, is KAGVTQTPRYLIKTRGQQVTLSCSPISGHRSVSWYQQTPGQGLQFLFEYFSETQRNKGNFPGRFSGRQFSNSRSEMNVSTLELGDSALYLCASSLELTGVGNTIYFGEGSWLTVV.